The next 3 T cell receptor beta chains were all read from a single sample in a study of cytomegalovirus exposure and HLA in healthy donors. PCR used 60 Vbeta primers and 13 Jbeta primers. Profiled with immunoSEQ multiplex PCR; TCRdb holds only in-frame clones, not every one. The table lists roughly 110,000 clones, 77% of them singletons, with under 5% in the top ten. The specimen was PBMCs. The source of these receptors is a male donor in good health and CMV-seronegative.

The J gene is TRBJ2-5, the V gene TRBV5-1; 9 bases map to TRBD1. This CDR3 has 15 residues. The J segment lost 6 bases and the V segment lost 3 bases, leaving 9 bases of the junction unmatched. The germline V gene has CDR1 SGHRS and CDR2 YFSETQ. The CDR3 loop reads CASSSSGTGKKTQYF. CDR3 in DNA: TGCGCCAGCAGCTCCTCCGGGACAGGGAAGAAGACCCAGTACTTC.

Written as DNA, the CDR3 is TGTGCCAGTCGACTAGCGGGGGGCTCCTACAATGAGCAGTTCTTC. Amino acid sequence: CASRLAGGSYNEQFF. The V gene is TRBV19, the J gene TRBJ2-1; 13 nucleotides line up with TRBD2. V was clipped by 8 bases and J by 0 bases; unmatched bases: 1. There are 15 residues in the CDR3. The germline V gene encodes CDR1 LNHDA and CDR2 SQIVND (reference sequence).

The chain carries TRBV6-5 and TRBJ2-1; TRBD1 aligns across 9 bases. The CDR3 runs 16 residues. The germline CDR1 and CDR2 sequences are MNHEY and SVGAGI. V shed 0 bases, J shed 1 base, and the junction held 1 base outside the gene matches. The CDR3 DNA reads as TGTGCCAGCAGTTACTCGGGGACAGGGTCCTACAATGAGCAGTTCTTC. Translating it yields CASSYSGTGSYNEQFF.